This T cell receptor (beta chain) was captured in a study of T cells in Graves' hyperthyroidism and ophthalmopathy. Study overall: Blood from the periphery was taken at initial diagnosis, before any treatment.

Patients counted as stable if ophthalmopathy did not develop within 18 months. CDR3 size: 14 residues. CDR1 is WNHNN and CDR2 is SYGVQD in the germline V gene (reference sequence). Regarding the study as a whole: Researchers found most expanded thyroid clonotypes above 0.001 in blood as well. A median roughly six months before onset, the model predicted ophthalmopathy.

Amplification yielded TCR beta CDR3 regions, with RNA transcripts as the source. First-round RT-PCR with HTBI primers amplified the TCR CDR3 region. TCRdb re-analysed the multiplex PCR reads in MiXCR, keeping a single row per CDR3 protein. The sample contains approximately 630,000 distinct CDR3 sequences, 15% to 20% of which appear only once. Details on this clonotype: The antigen remains undetermined. At one of its ends the junction is not consistent with the germline gene, which may arise from a read error.

This TCR came from a woman younger than 45 with Graves' hyperthyroidism. The genes are TRBV10-1 and TRBJ2-2; TRBD1 matches at 7 bases. The sample taken for sequencing was blood. CDR3 amino acids: CASREGAGTGELFF. Here the CDR3 DNA reads TGCGCCAGCCGTGAGGGGGCTGGCACCGGGGAGCTGTTTTTT.